Presented here are 29 T cell receptor beta chains from one specimen sequenced in a study of T cell responses to AZD1222 COVID-19 vaccine. Profiled with immunoSEQ multiplex PCR; TCRdb holds only in-frame clones, not every one. The repertoire holds 140,000 to 150,000 clones, with around 90% as singletons. The sequenced sample was peripheral blood, obtained on day 0 of AZD1222 vaccination. These receptor sequences come from an adult in good health.

The chain carries TRBV4-1 and TRBJ2-7; TRBD2 is a possible D gene (5 bases). Germline CDR1 MGHRA, CDR2 YSYEKL. This CDR3 has 15 residues. V was cut by 0 bases and J by 1 base, with 10 bases left in between. The CDR3 DNA sequence: TGCGCCAGCAGCCAAGAGAAGCGGAGTTCCTACGAGCAGTACTTC. Encoded protein: CASSQEKRSSYEQYF.

The chain is built from TRBV2 and TRBJ1-4; D uncertain. The ends were cut back, 3 bases at V and 2 bases at J, with 7 bases in the middle. The CDR3 is 14 amino acids. Germline V gene data show CDR1 as SNHLY and CDR2 as FYNNEI. Here the CDR3 reads CASSDLRTNEKLFF. The CDR3 DNA sequence: TGTGCCAGCAGTGACTTACGGACTAATGAAAAACTGTTTTTT.

This clone is a singleton in its sample. The chain employs TRBV2 and TRBJ2-4, with TRBD1 matching over 9 bases. CDR3 length: 13 residues. Looked up from germline, CDR1 is SNHLY and CDR2 is FYNNEI. The V gene end was trimmed by 9 bases and the J gene end by 9 bases; junction bases not matched to a gene: 9. The CDR3 DNA reads as TGTGCCAGTACACAGGGGGCCGAGGGCATTCAGTACTTC. It codes for CASTQGAEGIQYF.

The chain employs TRBV9 and TRBJ1-4; D is perhaps TRBD1 (5 bases). This CDR3 is built from 15 residues. The ends were cut back, 0 bases at V and 6 bases at J, with 12 bases in the middle. The V gene's germline CDR1 is SGDLS and CDR2 YYNGEE. The CDR3 DNA sequence: TGTGCCAGCAGCGTAGGGGGCGGGCGGGATGAAAAACTGTTTTTT. Protein: CASSVGGGRDEKLFF.

V and J are TRBV19 and TRBJ1-4, with D possibly being TRBD1 (6 bases). The CDR3 contains 17 residues. V dropped 9 bases and J dropped 0 bases, with 20 bases sitting between them. Germline-derived CDR1 and CDR2 are LNHDA and SQIVND (reference sequence). Written as DNA, the CDR3 is TGTGCCAGCTCAGAGAGAGGGGGTCGGTCAACTAATGAAAAACTGTTTTTT. It translates to CASSERGGRSTNEKLFF.

This chain links TRBV5-4 with TRBJ2-2; 14 bases fit TRBD2. Germline CDR1 is SGHNT and CDR2 is YYREEE (reference sequence). V lost 4 bases and J lost 7; bases outside the gene matches: 9. The CDR3 is 17 amino acids. DNA of the CDR3: TGTGCCAGCAGCAAGACTAGCGGGGGGGCCGCGGGCGGGGAGCTGTTTTTT. It specifies CASSKTSGGAAGGELFF.

This clone was counted between two and nine times. The chain joins TRBV6-5 to TRBJ2-7; D is perhaps TRBD1 (5 bases). Germline CDR1 and CDR2: MNHEY and SVGAGI. This CDR3 region has 14 residues. V was shortened by 6 bases and J by 3 bases, with 15 bases between the two germline ends. The CDR3 region is CASSPVGAFYEQYF. The CDR3 bases are TGTGCCAGCAGCCCAGTAGGGGCCTTCTACGAGCAGTACTTC.

V is TRBV18 and J is TRBJ1-2, with D tentatively TRBD1 (6 bases). V lost 5 bases and J lost 2, with 15 bases in between. The CDR3 loop spans 15 amino acids. Germline CDR1 KGHSH, CDR2 LQKENI. CDR3 bases: TGTGCCAGCTCATCTCCTTACAGGGAAAACTATGGCTACACCTTC. Protein sequence: CASSSPYRENYGYTF.

This rearrangement joins TRBV29-1 to TRBJ1-1; the D is unclear. This CDR3 region has 8 residues. V lost 5 bases, J lost 11 bases, and 6 bases lay in between. The germline V gene encodes CDR1 SQVTM and CDR2 ANQGSEA. The CDR3 coding sequence is TGCAGCGTTCCCCCGGCTTTCTTT. Protein sequence: CSVPPAFF.

V usage is TRBV4-1 and J usage is TRBJ1-6; 7 bases fit TRBD1. In germline, CDR1 is MGHRA, CDR2 YSYEKL. This CDR3 has 17 amino acids. V dropped 0 bases and J dropped 7; count of bases not matched to a gene: 9. CDR3 nucleotide sequence: TGCGCCAGCAGCCAAGATTCCCGACAGGGCTGGAATTCACCCCTCCACTTT. Its protein product is CASSQDSRQGWNSPLHF.

The chain is built from TRBV18 and TRBJ2-7; unclear D gene. Germline loops: CDR1 KGHSH, CDR2 LQKENI. CDR3 length: 14 residues. V was clipped by 6 bases and J by 3 bases, with 15 bases between them. CDR3 residues: CASSPDIGSYEQYF. The CDR3 DNA is TGTGCCAGCTCCCCTGACATAGGTAGCTACGAGCAGTACTTC.

The chain carries TRBV6-5 and TRBJ1-1; D may be TRBD1 (6 bases). The CDR3 spans 14 residues. Germline CDR1 reads MNHEY; CDR2 reads SVGAGI. V lost 6 bases and J lost 1, with 12 bases in between. The CDR3: CASRTGTQNTEAFF. The CDR3 DNA sequence: TGTGCCAGCAGGACCGGGACACAGAACACTGAAGCTTTCTTT.

The chain employs TRBV13 and TRBJ2-1; D gene uncertain. Per germline, CDR1 PRHDT and CDR2 FYEKMQ (reference sequence). V was clipped by 5 bases and J by 10 bases, with 15 bases between them. The CDR3 has 13 residues. CDR3 nucleotide sequence: TGTGCCAGCAGCCCAAAGGCACTCCCGGAGCAGTTCTTC. Its protein is CASSPKALPEQFF. Full variable domain (outside the CDR3, taken from reference TRBV13 and TRBJ2-1): AAGVIQSPRHLIKEKRETATLKCYPIPRHDTVYWYQQGPGQDPQFLISFYEKMQSDKGSIPDRFSAQQFSDYHSELNMSSLELGDSALYFCASSPKALPEQFFGPGTRLTVL.

The rearrangement uses TRBV6-5 and TRBJ1-2; 7 nucleotides match TRBD1. Germline V gene lookup returns CDR1 MNHEY and CDR2 SVGAGI. The trim removed 4 bases at V and 8 bases at J, leaving 7 bases unmatched. The CDR3 loop spans 13 amino acids. CDR3 loop: CASSFTDRDGYTF. As DNA, the CDR3 is TGTGCCAGCAGTTTCACTGACAGGGACGGCTACACCTTC.

This clone was counted only a few times. The chain has TRBV4-2 and TRBJ1-2; D not certain. Germline CDR1 and CDR2: LGHNA and YNFKEQ. Trimming took off 0 bases at V and 2 bases at J, with 7 bases between the two ends. CDR3 length: 14 amino acids. The CDR3 DNA reads as TGTGCCAGCAGCCAAGAGGTCGGGAACTATGGCTACACCTTC. It encodes CASSQEVGNYGYTF.

This sequence joins TRBV3-1 (or the pseudogene TRBV3-2) and TRBJ2-1, with 10 bases that match TRBD2. CDR1 and CDR2 (germline): LGHDT, YNNKEL (reference sequence). CDR3 length: 15 residues. Trimming at V came to 4 bases and at J to 8 bases, leaving 8 bases not matched to a gene. CDR3 amino acids: CASSLTSGAQHEQFF. The CDR3 DNA follows: TGTGCCAGCAGCCTCACTAGCGGGGCTCAACATGAGCAGTTCTTC.

The V call is TRBV9, the J call TRBJ2-3, with D tentatively TRBD2 (6 bases). The CDR3 has 15 amino acids. The V end was cut by 5 bases, the J end by 6 bases, with 19 bases between. Germline V gives CDR1 SGDLS, CDR2 YYNGEE. CDR3 nucleotide sequence: TGTGCCAGCAGGGGAAGAGGCGGAGGGAACGATACGCAGTATTTT. This codes for CASRGRGGGNDTQYF.

This clone showed up just once. The V and J genes are TRBV7-3 and TRBJ1-2; perhaps TRBD1 as D (5 bases). Germline CDR1 SGHTA, CDR2 FQGTGA. This CDR3 spans 14 amino acids. V was shortened by 2 bases and J by 8 bases, with 15 bases between the two germline ends. CDR3 DNA: TGTGCCAGCAGCTTAGGTCCAGGGTCTGGAGGCTACACCTTC. It encodes CASSLGPGSGGYTF.

The chain has TRBV7-2 and TRBJ1-3, with D unclear. CDR3 length: 16 residues. Germline loops: CDR1 SGHTA, CDR2 FQGNSA. Trimming took off 1 base at V and 4 bases at J, with 14 bases between the two ends. CDR3 sequence (DNA): TGTGCCAGCAGCTTAGATAGTGCGGCGGCCGGAAACACCATATATTTT. Amino acids: CASSLDSAAAGNTIYF.

This clone was counted a single time. V is TRBV21-1 and J is TRBJ2-4; the table gives TRBD2 as D, unverified against the DNA. TRBV21-1 is marked as a pseudogene. The CDR3 has 19 amino acids. CDR3 in amino acids: CASSTTGLSKGGAKNIQYF. The CDR3 DNA reads TGTGCCAGCAGCACCACGGGACTATCGAAAGGTGGGGCCAAAAACATTCAGTACTTC.

Only a few counts were recorded for this clone. This chain connects TRBV5-1 to TRBJ1-1, with D unresolved. The CDR3 is 15 amino acids. Germline lookup yields CDR1 SGHRS and CDR2 YFSETQ. Trimming shortened V by 1 base and J by 3 bases, and 13 bases separated the two germline ends. The CDR3 bases are TGCGCCAGCAGCTTGTTCTGGGGTCGGGACACTGAAGCTTTCTTT. It yields the protein CASSLFWGRDTEAFF.

This clone was counted a few times. J is TRBJ1-6 and V is TRBV7-2, with D unclear. CDR1 and CDR2 (germline): SGHTA, FQGNSA. Between the trimmed V and J ends, which lost 6 bases and 7 bases, there was a span of 10 bases. The CDR3 is made up of 13 amino acids. CDR3 amino acids: CASRSRANSPLHF. CDR3 DNA: TGTGCCAGCAGATCAAGGGCCAATTCACCCCTCCACTTT.

This clone has just a few counts. V is TRBV25-1 and J is TRBJ1-5; no clear D. The CDR3 sequence is 15 residues long. Germline V CDR1 and CDR2: MGHDK, SYGVNS. Trimming stripped 6 bases from V and 4 bases from J, with 16 bases between. CDR3 loop: CASSPQGSFNQPQHF. DNA of the CDR3: TGTGCCAGCAGCCCCCAAGGGTCTTTTAATCAGCCCCAGCATTTT.

This clone was counted a few times. The chain recombines TRBV9 with TRBJ2-1; 9 nucleotides agree with TRBD2. Germline CDR1 and CDR2: SGDLS and YYNGEE. The trim removed 3 bases at V and 4 bases at J, leaving 8 bases unmatched. This CDR3 is 16 amino acids long. CDR3 sequence: CASSGRGLAHYNEQFF. CDR3 coding DNA: TGTGCCAGCAGCGGGAGGGGACTAGCACATTACAATGAGCAGTTCTTC.

This rearrangement joins TRBV18 to TRBJ2-7; 7 bases line up with TRBD2. The CDR3 is 16 residues long. In germline, CDR1 is KGHSH, CDR2 LQKENI. The junction had 13 bases not matched to a gene; V was cut back by 2 bases and J by 6 bases. CDR3 protein: CASSPAVGGGMGEQYF. For the CDR3, the DNA is TGTGCCAGCTCACCAGCCGTGGGCGGGGGAATGGGCGAGCAGTACTTC.

In its sample, this clone was seen a few times. The J gene is TRBJ1-1, the V gene TRBV28, with D unresolved. The germline CDR1 and CDR2 sequences are MDHEN and SYDVKM. The germline V and J ends were trimmed by 8 bases and 7 bases, with 11 bases remaining between them. There are 11 residues in the CDR3. Here the CDR3 DNA reads TGTGCCAGCTACTATTGGGATGAAGCTTTCTTT. Amino acid sequence: CASYYWDEAFF.

This chain uses TRBV5-1 with TRBJ1-1; D ambiguous. This CDR3 has 14 residues. Germline values: CDR1 SGHRS, CDR2 YFSETQ. Trimming pared 4 bases from V and 4 bases from J, leaving 14 bases between. The DNA of the CDR3 is TGCGCCAGCAGCCCCGGGGAGGTGGGCACTGAAGCTTTCTTT. Protein: CASSPGEVGTEAFF.

This clone was seen just once. The chain has TRBV2 and TRBJ1-2; TRBD1 aligns across 7 bases. This CDR3 is built from 16 residues. Germline loops: CDR1 SNHLY, CDR2 FYNNEI. V gave up 6 bases and J gave up 0 bases; unmatched junction bases: 10. CDR3 in amino acids: CASSIGTARSNYGYTF. The CDR3 DNA sequence: TGTGCCAGCAGCATAGGGACAGCGAGATCTAACTATGGCTACACCTTC. Drawing the rest from reference TRBV2 and TRBJ1-2, the complete variable domain is EPEVTQTPSHQVTQMGQEVILRCVPISNHLYFYWYRQILGQKVEFLVSFYNNEISEKSEIFDDQFSVERPDGSNFTLKIRSTKLEDSAMYFCASSIGTARSNYGYTFGSGTRLTVV.

The chain links TRBV6-2 or TRBV6-3 to TRBJ1-5, with 8 bases identical to TRBD1. Germline V CDR1 and CDR2: MNHEY, SVGEGT. Trimming cost V 8 bases and J 7 bases; bases outside gene matches: 19. The CDR3 covers 17 residues. The DNA of the CDR3 is TGTGCCAGCTGCCCTAATGATCGGACAGGGATTAAGCAGCCCCAGCATTTT. Protein product: CASCPNDRTGIKQPQHF.